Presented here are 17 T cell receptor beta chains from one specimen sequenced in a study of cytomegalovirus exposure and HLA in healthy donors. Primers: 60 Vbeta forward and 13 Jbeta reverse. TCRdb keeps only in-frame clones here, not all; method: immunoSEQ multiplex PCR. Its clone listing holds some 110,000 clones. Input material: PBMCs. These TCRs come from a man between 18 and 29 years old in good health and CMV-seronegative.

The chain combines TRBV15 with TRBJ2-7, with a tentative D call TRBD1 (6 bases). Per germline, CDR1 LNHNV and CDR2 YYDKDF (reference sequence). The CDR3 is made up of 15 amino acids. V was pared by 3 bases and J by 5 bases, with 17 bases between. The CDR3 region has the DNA TGTGCCACCAGCAGTCCCGGACAGCGCGAACACGAGCAGTACTTC. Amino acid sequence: CATSSPGQREHEQYF.

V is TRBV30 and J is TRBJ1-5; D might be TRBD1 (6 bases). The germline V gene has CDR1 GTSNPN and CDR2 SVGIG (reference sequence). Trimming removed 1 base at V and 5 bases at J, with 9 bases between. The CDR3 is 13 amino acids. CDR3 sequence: CAWSGQDDQPQHF. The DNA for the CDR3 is TGTGCCTGGAGTGGACAGGACGATCAGCCCCAGCATTTT.

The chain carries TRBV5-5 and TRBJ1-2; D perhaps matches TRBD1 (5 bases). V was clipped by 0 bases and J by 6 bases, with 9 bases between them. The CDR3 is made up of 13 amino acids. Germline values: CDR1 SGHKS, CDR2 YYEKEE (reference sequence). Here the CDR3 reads CASSLVGEDGYTF. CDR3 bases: TGTGCCAGCAGCTTGGTAGGGGAAGATGGCTACACCTTC.

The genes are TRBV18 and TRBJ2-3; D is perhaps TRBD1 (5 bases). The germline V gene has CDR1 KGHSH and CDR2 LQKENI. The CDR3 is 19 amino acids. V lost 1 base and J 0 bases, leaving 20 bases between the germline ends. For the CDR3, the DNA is TGTGCCAGCTCACCACAGGCGGCAGGGATACTAACTAGCACAGATACGCAGTATTTT. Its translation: CASSPQAAGILTSTDTQYF.

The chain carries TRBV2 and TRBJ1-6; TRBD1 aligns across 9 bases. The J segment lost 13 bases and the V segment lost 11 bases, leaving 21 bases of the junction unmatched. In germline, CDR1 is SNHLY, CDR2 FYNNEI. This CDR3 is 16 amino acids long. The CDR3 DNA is TGTGCCGCCCCGACTACCGGGACAGGGACCCGATATCCCCTCCACTTT. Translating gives CAAPTTGTGTRYPLHF.

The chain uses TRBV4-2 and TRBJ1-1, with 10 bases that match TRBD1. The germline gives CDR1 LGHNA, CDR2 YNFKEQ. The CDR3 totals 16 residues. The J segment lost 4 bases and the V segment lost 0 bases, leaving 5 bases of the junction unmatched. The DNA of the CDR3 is TGTGCCAGCAGCCAAGAAACCGGACAGGGGGGCACTGAAGCTTTCTTT. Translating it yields CASSQETGQGGTEAFF.

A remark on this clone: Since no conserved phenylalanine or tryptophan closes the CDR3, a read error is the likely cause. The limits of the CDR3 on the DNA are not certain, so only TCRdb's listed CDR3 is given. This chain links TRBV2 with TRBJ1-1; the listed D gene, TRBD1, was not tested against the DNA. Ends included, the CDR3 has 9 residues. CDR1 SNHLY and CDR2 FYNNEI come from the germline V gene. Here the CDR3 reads CASNLGQLG.

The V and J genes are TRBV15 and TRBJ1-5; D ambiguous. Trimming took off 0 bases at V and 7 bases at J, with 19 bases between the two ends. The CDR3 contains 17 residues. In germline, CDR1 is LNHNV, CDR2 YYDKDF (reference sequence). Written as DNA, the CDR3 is TGTGCCACCAGCAGAGAGTGGCGGGAGGCCCCCCGGCAGCCCCAGCATTTT. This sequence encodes CATSREWREAPRQPQHF.

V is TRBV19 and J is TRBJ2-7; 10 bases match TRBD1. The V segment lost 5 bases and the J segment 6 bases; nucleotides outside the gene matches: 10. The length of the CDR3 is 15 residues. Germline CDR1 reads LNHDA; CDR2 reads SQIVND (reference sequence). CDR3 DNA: TGTGCCAGTAGTCCCCTACGACAGGGGGCCCTCGAGCAGTACTTC. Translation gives CASSPLRQGALEQYF.

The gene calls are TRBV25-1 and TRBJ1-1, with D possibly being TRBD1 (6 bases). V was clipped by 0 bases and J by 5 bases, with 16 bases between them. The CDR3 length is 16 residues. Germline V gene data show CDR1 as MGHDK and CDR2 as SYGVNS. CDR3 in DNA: TGTGCCAGCAGTGAATATTCTGGGGGCCTTCGGACTGAAGCTTTCTTT. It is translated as CASSEYSGGLRTEAFF.

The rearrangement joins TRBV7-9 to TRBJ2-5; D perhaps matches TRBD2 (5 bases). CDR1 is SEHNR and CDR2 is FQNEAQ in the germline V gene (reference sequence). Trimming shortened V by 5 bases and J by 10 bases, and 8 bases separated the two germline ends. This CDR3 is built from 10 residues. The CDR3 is CASSPGDQYF. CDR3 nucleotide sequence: TGTGCCAGCAGCCCCGGGGACCAGTACTTC.

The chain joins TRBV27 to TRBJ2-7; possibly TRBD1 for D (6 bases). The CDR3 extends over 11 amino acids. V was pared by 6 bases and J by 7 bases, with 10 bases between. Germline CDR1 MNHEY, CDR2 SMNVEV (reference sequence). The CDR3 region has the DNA TGTGCCAGCAGCACAGGGACGGAGCAGTACTTC. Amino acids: CASSTGTEQYF.

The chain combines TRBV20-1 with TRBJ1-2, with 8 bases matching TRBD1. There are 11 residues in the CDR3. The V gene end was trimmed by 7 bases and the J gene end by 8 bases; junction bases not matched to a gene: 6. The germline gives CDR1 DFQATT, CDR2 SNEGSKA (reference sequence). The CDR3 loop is CSVPGQGGYTF. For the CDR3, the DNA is TGCAGTGTACCCGGACAGGGAGGCTACACCTTC.

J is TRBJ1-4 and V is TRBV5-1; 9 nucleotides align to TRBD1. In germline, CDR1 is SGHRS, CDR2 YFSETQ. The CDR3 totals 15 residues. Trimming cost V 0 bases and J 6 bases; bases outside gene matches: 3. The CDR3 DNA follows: TGCGCCAGCAGCTTGGGAGACAGGGGGGATGAAAAACTGTTTTTT. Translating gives CASSLGDRGDEKLFF.

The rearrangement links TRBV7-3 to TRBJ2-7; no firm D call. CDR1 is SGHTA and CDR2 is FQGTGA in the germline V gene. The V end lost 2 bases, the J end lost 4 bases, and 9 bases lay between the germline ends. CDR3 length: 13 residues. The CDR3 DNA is TGTGCCAGCAGCTTACTTCATAGTTACGAGCAGTACTTC. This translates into CASSLLHSYEQYF.

The CDR3 sequence: CAWTPGGGYSDTQYF. In DNA, the CDR3 is TGTGCCTGGACCCCCGGGGGTGGGTATTCGGATACGCAGTATTTT. V and J are TRBV30 and TRBJ2-3; D might be TRBD2 (6 bases). Germline V CDR1 and CDR2: GTSNPN, SVGIG (reference sequence). The CDR3 extends over 15 amino acids. V lost 4 bases, J lost 6 bases, and 20 bases lay in between.

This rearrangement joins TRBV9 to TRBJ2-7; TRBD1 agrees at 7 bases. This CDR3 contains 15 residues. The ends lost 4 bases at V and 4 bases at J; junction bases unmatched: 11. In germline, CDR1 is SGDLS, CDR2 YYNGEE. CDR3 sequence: CASSPRGHPGYEQYF. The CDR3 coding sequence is TGTGCCAGCAGCCCTAGGGGGCACCCAGGGTACGAGCAGTACTTC.